These 6 T cell receptor beta chains were all obtained from the same sample, sequenced in a study of cytomegalovirus exposure and HLA in healthy donors (TCRdb year 2017). Receptors were amplified or captured by the immunoSEQ multiplex PCR assay. The multiplex PCR relied on a mix of 60 forward primers for TCR Vbeta segments and 13 reverse primers for TCR Jbeta segments. In TCRdb, the immuneACCESS table is reduced to in-frame sequences with V and J assigned. These tables do not hold every clone; where another copy was compared, an unresolved V gene accounts for under half, and the others remain unexplained. This sample has about 170,000 clones in its table, and over 75% of those were observed once. About 3.1% of the sample is held by the ten biggest clonotypes. What was sequenced was PBMCs. These receptors all come from a female donor in good health and CMV-seronegative.

The rearrangement uses TRBV5-1 and TRBJ2-1, with TRBD2 identical over 7 bases. Germline V gene data show CDR1 as SGHRS and CDR2 as YFSETQ. J was trimmed by 3 bases and V by 6 bases; bases with no gene match: 3. The CDR3 consists of 13 residues. The CDR3 region has the DNA TGCGCCAGCATGCGGGAGAACTACAATGAGCAGTTCTTC. This sequence encodes CASMRENYNEQFF. Full variable domain (rest looked up from reference TRBV5-1 and TRBJ2-1): KAGVTQTPRYLIKTRGQQVTLSCSPISGHRSVSWYQQTPGQGLQFLFEYFSETQRNKGNFPGRFSGRQFSNSRSEMNVSTLELGDSALYLCASMRENYNEQFFGPGTRLTVL.

This clone was counted a single time. The genes are TRBV28 and TRBJ1-6, with 7 bases matching TRBD1. V lost 7 bases, J lost 7 bases, and 7 bases stayed unmatched. The CDR3 length is 14 residues. Per the germline V gene, CDR1 is MDHEN and CDR2 is SYDVKM. CDR3: CASIPDRVNSPLHF. Here the CDR3 DNA reads TGTGCCAGCATCCCCGACAGGGTAAATTCACCCCTCCACTTT.

The genes are TRBV27 and TRBJ2-3; 7 bases align to TRBD2. The CDR3 length is 14 residues. Trimming removed 7 bases from V and 0 bases from J; junction bases left unmatched: 4. Germline V lookup: CDR1 MNHEY, CDR2 SMNVEV (reference sequence). The CDR3 region is CASTRLASTDTQYF. In DNA, the CDR3 is TGTGCCAGCACCAGACTAGCCAGCACAGATACGCAGTATTTT.

In DNA form, the CDR3 reads TGTGCCACCAGCAGAGATATGTCAATGGCAGGGGGCAAAGAGGGAGGCTACACCTTC. As protein: CATSRDMSMAGGKEGGYTF. This chain uses TRBV15 with TRBJ1-2; 8 positions match TRBD1. The CDR3 loop spans 19 amino acids. Per the germline V gene, CDR1 is LNHNV and CDR2 is YYDKDF (reference sequence). After removal of 0 bases from V and 8 bases from J, the junction contained 20 bases not matched to a gene.

The sample holds a few counts of this clone. V and J are TRBV10-3 and TRBJ1-1; TRBD1 agrees at 9 bases. Trimming cost V 6 bases and J 5 bases; bases outside gene matches: 7. The CDR3 totals 14 residues. CDR1 is ENHRY and CDR2 is SYGVKD in the germline V gene. CDR3 sequence reads: CAISPGQGGTEAFF. The CDR3 nucleotides read TGTGCCATCAGCCCGGGACAGGGTGGGACTGAAGCTTTCTTT.

The chain recombines TRBV13 with TRBJ1-2; 9 positions agree with TRBD1. CDR3 length equals 16 residues. Germline-derived CDR1 and CDR2 are PRHDT and FYEKMQ (reference sequence). Trimming took 4 bases from V and 3 from J; bases not matched to a gene: 9. The CDR3: CASSSTVTGGDYGYTF. The CDR3 DNA sequence: TGTGCCAGCAGCTCCACCGTGACAGGGGGTGACTATGGCTACACCTTC.